Below, one T cell receptor (beta chain) is given with its context. Its antigen remains unknown. The sample is drawn from a study of T cells in Graves' hyperthyroidism and ophthalmopathy. Study-wide context: Peripheral blood collection took place at initial diagnosis, before any treatment. Findings and limits, study-wide: The majority of expanded thyroid clonotypes above 0.001 also appeared in blood.

V was clipped by 6 bases and J by 0 bases; unmatched bases: 5. This CDR3 spans 15 amino acids. An absence of ophthalmopathy progression within 18 months meant stable Graves' hyperthyroidism. PBMCs were derived from roughly 10 ml fresh peripheral blood. The CDR3 regions of TCR beta were amplified from RNA transcripts. A set of HTBI primers served as the primers for a first-round RT-PCR of the TCR CDR3. MiXCR, applied by TCRdb to the multiplex PCR reads, yields one record per CDR3 protein. The sample has approximately 740,000 distinct CDR3 sequences; 14% are singletons. The sequence was obtained from a woman aged 18 to 35 with Graves' hyperthyroidism. Sequencing used blood. This chain uses TRBV12-3 or TRBV12-4 with TRBJ1-5; 7 bases fit TRBD1. The CDR3 nucleotides are TGTGCCAGCAGCCAGCAGGGGGTTAGCAATCAGCCCCAGCATTTT. The encoded protein is CASSQQGVSNQPQHF.